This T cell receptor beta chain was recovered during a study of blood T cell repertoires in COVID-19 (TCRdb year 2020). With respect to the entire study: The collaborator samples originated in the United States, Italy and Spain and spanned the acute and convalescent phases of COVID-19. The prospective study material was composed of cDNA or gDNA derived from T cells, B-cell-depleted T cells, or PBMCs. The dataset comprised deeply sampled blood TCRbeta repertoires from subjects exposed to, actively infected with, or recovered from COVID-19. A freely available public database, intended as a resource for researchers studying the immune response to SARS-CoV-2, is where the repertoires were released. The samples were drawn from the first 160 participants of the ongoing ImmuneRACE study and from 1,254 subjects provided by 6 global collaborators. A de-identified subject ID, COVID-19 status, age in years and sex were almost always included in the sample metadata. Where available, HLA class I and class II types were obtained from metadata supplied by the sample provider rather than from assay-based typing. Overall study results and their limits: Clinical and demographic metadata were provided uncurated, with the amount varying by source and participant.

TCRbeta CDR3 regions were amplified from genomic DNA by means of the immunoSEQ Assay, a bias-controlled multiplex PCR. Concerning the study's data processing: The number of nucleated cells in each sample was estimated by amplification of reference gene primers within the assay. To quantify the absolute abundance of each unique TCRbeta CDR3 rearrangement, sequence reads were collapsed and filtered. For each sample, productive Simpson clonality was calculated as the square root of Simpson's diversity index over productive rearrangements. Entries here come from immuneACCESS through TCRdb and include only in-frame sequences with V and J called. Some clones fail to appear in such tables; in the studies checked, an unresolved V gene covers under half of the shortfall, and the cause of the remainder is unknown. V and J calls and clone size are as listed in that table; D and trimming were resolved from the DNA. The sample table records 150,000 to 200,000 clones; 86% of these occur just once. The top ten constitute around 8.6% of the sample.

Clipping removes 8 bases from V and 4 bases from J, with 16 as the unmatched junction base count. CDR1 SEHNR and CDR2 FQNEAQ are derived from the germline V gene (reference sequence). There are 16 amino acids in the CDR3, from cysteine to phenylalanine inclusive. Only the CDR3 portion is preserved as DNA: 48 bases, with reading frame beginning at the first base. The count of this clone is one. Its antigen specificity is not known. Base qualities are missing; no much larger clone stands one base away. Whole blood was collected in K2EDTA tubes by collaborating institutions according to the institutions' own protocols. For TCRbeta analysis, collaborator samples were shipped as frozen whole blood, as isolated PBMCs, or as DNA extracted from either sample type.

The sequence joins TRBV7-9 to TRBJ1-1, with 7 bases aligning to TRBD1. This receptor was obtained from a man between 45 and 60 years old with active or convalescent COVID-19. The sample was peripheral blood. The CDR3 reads CASSPRARGLFTEAFF. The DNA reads TGTGCCAGCTCCCCTAGGGCCAGGGGGTTATTCACTGAAGCTTTCTTT.